This T cell receptor (beta chain) was captured in a study of blood T cell repertoires in COVID-19. This clone was recorded once. This CDR3 is built from 14 residues. Germline V gives CDR1 SGHRS, CDR2 YFSETQ. Trimming at V came to 4 bases and at J to 7 bases, leaving 5 bases not matched to a gene. Measured with immunoSEQ multiplex PCR; TCRdb has only the in-frame clones, and not every one. The sample contains about 250,000 clones, about 82% of which appear only once. The sample comprised peripheral blood. This receptor was obtained from a woman aged 80 or over with COVID-19, enrolled during active disease. The chain recombines TRBV5-1 with TRBJ2-1; 10 positions agree with TRBD1. The chain's CDR3 is CASSLRDRGNEQFF. CDR3 nucleotide sequence: TGCGCCAGCAGCCTCCGGGACAGGGGAAATGAGCAGTTCTTC.